The 17 T cell receptor beta chains below were found in one sample sequenced in a study of T cell responses to AZD1222 COVID-19 vaccine. The repertoire was sequenced with immunoSEQ multiplex PCR; TCRdb's copy has only in-frame clones and lacks some. Seen here are around 140,000 clones, roughly nine tenths observed once, and the top ten hold around 5.9%. Material: peripheral blood, obtained on day 0 of AZD1222 vaccination. The receptors shown here come from an adult in good health.

This clone was counted a single time. This chain connects TRBV27 to TRBJ2-1; 11 positions match TRBD2. The germline gives CDR1 MNHEY, CDR2 SMNVEV (reference sequence). This CDR3 comprises 17 residues. J lost 2 bases, V lost 5 bases, and 8 bases had no gene match. Here the CDR3 DNA reads TGTGCCAGCAGTACTGGATCTAGCGGGGGGCCCTACAATGAGCAGTTCTTC. As protein: CASSTGSSGGPYNEQFF.

The rearrangement uses TRBV4-2 and TRBJ1-1, with D possibly being TRBD1 (6 bases). Per the germline V gene, CDR1 is LGHNA and CDR2 is YNFKEQ. V was clipped by 4 bases and J by 6 bases, with 15 bases between them. This CDR3 is 14 amino acids long. The CDR3 reads CASSPYPRTAEAFF. CDR3 in DNA: TGTGCCAGCAGCCCCTATCCTAGGACAGCTGAAGCTTTCTTT.

The chain links TRBV19 to TRBJ1-5, with D possibly matching TRBD1 (6 bases). Germline V gives CDR1 LNHDA, CDR2 SQIVND (reference sequence). The CDR3 loop spans 15 amino acids. Trimming removed 4 bases at V and 1 base at J, with 11 bases between. For the CDR3, the DNA is TGTGCCAGTAGTACCACCACAGGGAGCAATCAGCCCCAGCATTTT. It translates to CASSTTTGSNQPQHF. The complete variable domain, with remaining parts taken from reference TRBV19 and TRBJ1-5, reads DGGITQSPKYLFRKEGQNVTLSCEQNLNHDAMYWYRQDPGQGLRLIYYSQIVNDFQKGDIAEGYSVSREKKESFPLTVTSAQKNPTAFYLCASSTTTGSNQPQHFGDGTRLSIL.

This clone was seen a few times. The gene calls are TRBV5-4 and TRBJ1-2; D is perhaps TRBD1 (5 bases). V lost 5 bases, J lost 6 bases, and 17 bases lay in between. The CDR3 runs 14 residues. Germline lookup yields CDR1 SGHNT and CDR2 YYREEE (reference sequence). CDR3 protein: CASRTGQDTHGYTF. CDR3 sequence (DNA): TGTGCCAGCAGAACCGGACAAGACACACATGGCTACACCTTC.

This clone was detected only a few times. The rearrangement links TRBV4-3 to TRBJ2-5; D possibly matches TRBD1 or TRBD2 (6 bases each). From germline, CDR1 is LGHNA and CDR2 YSLEER. The V gene lost 2 bases and the J gene lost 1 base, with 14 bases spanning the gap. The CDR3 covers 16 residues. CDR3 DNA sequence: TGCGCCAGCAGCCAAAGCCTAGGGGGGTCCCAAGAGACCCAGTACTTC. Translated, it gives CASSQSLGGSQETQYF.

This clone was observed a handful of times. The rearrangement uses TRBV7-6 and TRBJ1-5; D is unresolved. Between the trimmed V and J ends, which lost 2 bases and 4 bases, there was a span of 15 bases. Germline V gene sequence: CDR1 SGHVS, CDR2 FNYEAQ. The CDR3 is 16 amino acids. The CDR3 DNA follows: TGTGCCAGCAGCTTAAGTGTCTCGGCGGGGAATCAGCCCCAGCATTTT. Protein product: CASSLSVSAGNQPQHF.

This clone was seen a few times. The chain uses TRBV13 and TRBJ2-5; D uncertain. Trimming shortened V by 1 base and J by 0 bases, and 3 bases separated the two germline ends. The germline V gene encodes CDR1 PRHDT and CDR2 FYEKMQ (reference sequence). This CDR3 has 13 amino acids. CDR3 amino acids: CASSLEDQETQYF. CDR3 nucleotides: TGTGCCAGCAGCTTAGAGGACCAAGAGACCCAGTACTTC.

The chain is built from TRBV7-9 and TRBJ1-2; 8 bases are a match to TRBD1. From germline, CDR1 is SEHNR and CDR2 FQNEAQ (reference sequence). V was clipped by 3 bases and J by 8 bases; unmatched bases: 8. The CDR3 totals 14 residues. As DNA, the CDR3 is TGTGCCAGCAGCTTGCTGACAGGGGAGGAGGGCTACACCTTC. This translates into CASSLLTGEEGYTF.

This chain connects TRBV6-4 to TRBJ2-1; 10 bases agree with TRBD2. This CDR3 comprises 14 residues. V dropped 4 bases and J dropped 8; count of bases not matched to a gene: 5. Germline V gene sequence: CDR1 MRHNA, CDR2 SNTAGT. CDR3 protein: CASSVSGGADEQFF. CDR3 DNA: TGTGCCAGCAGTGTAAGCGGGGGGGCCGATGAGCAGTTCTTC.

V gene TRBV6-5 combines with J gene TRBJ2-7, with D unclear. This CDR3 is built from 12 residues. The V end lost 6 bases, the J end lost 3 bases, and 9 bases lay between the germline ends. From germline, CDR1 is MNHEY and CDR2 SVGAGI. The CDR3 spells CASSIDFYEQYF. The CDR3 region has the DNA TGTGCCAGCAGCATCGACTTCTACGAGCAGTACTTC.

This chain links TRBV5-6 with TRBJ1-1, with unresolved D. With 0 bases removed from V and 6 bases from J, the gap between germline ends came to 3 bases. The CDR3 is 11 residues long. Germline V gene sequence: CDR1 SGHDT, CDR2 YYEEEE. This chain's CDR3 is CASSLGSEAFF. The CDR3 coding sequence is TGTGCCAGCAGCTTGGGGTCTGAAGCTTTCTTT.

The chain combines TRBV13 with TRBJ1-2; D is perhaps TRBD1 (5 bases). CDR3 length equals 17 residues. V was clipped by 5 bases and J by 3 bases, with 22 bases between them. Germline V gives CDR1 PRHDT, CDR2 FYEKMQ (reference sequence). CDR3 region: CASSHQALRGDHYGYTF. The CDR3 DNA sequence: TGTGCCAGCAGCCATCAGGCACTGAGGGGCGATCACTATGGCTACACCTTC.

The chain couples TRBV12-5 to TRBJ1-1; D uncertain. CDR1 is LGHNT, CDR2 FRNRAP, per germline. V was clipped by 2 bases and J by 4 bases, with 14 bases between them. The CDR3 covers 15 residues. CDR3 bases: TGTGCTAGTGGTTTGAGTACCGGCTTGGGCACTGAAGCTTTCTTT. It translates to CASGLSTGLGTEAFF. Drawing the rest from reference TRBV12-5 and TRBJ1-1, the complete variable domain is DARVTQTPRHKVTEMGQEVTMRCQPILGHNTVFWYRQTMMQGLELLAYFRNRAPLDDSGMPKDRFSAEMPDATLATLKIQPSEPRDSAVYFCASGLSTGLGTEAFFGQGTRLTVV.

The V call is TRBV11-2, the J call TRBJ2-7; D remains unclear. Trimming stripped 1 base from V and 2 bases from J, with 6 bases between. Germline V gene sequence: CDR1 SGHAT, CDR2 FQNNGV. The CDR3 sequence is 13 residues long. The CDR3 region is CASSLGPTYEQYF. CDR3 in DNA: TGTGCCAGCAGCTTAGGACCAACCTACGAGCAGTACTTC.

The chain couples TRBV3-1 (or the pseudogene TRBV3-2) to TRBJ1-2, with TRBD1 as a possible D gene (6 bases). In germline, CDR1 is LGHDT, CDR2 YNNKEL (reference sequence). CDR3 size: 16 residues. Trimming took 4 bases from V and 8 from J, leaving 23 bases between them. DNA for the CDR3: TGTGCCAGCAGCCCCTACACAAGGAACAGGGTTTACGGCTACACCTTC. Translating it yields CASSPYTRNRVYGYTF.

The rearrangement joins TRBV18 to TRBJ2-3; a weak D match, TRBD1 (5 bases). The germline V gene has CDR1 KGHSH and CDR2 LQKENI. The CDR3 covers 12 residues. With 9 bases removed from V and 0 bases from J, the gap between germline ends came to 7 bases. CDR3: CASSGSTDTQYF. The CDR3 coding sequence is TGTGCCAGTTCAGGGAGCACAGATACGCAGTATTTT.

The V call is TRBV10-3, the J call TRBJ1-1; a weak D match, TRBD1 (5 bases). Between the trimmed V and J ends, which lost 4 bases and 0 bases, there was a span of 12 bases. There are 15 residues in the CDR3. The V gene's germline CDR1 is ENHRY and CDR2 SYGVKD. In DNA, the CDR3 is TGTGCCATCAGTGGTAATGGGGCCATGAACACTGAAGCTTTCTTT. Translating it yields CAISGNGAMNTEAFF.